The 27 T cell receptor beta chains below were found in one sample sequenced in a study of post-analysis software for immune sequencing data. Unique molecular identifiers featured in each of the TCR beta cDNA libraries. Via MiXCR, TCRdb re-called the PCR reads, giving one row per CDR3 protein. The sample yields roughly 540,000 distinct CDR3 sequences, around 34% seen once. Antigen specificity for these receptors is unknown. The study, taken as a whole, reports: Higher frequency in patients than in controls was seen for five TRBV segments, with TRBV5-6, TRBV5-1 and TRBV20-1 among them.

The sequenced sample consisted of blood. Source of these receptors: a girl aged 2-17 years with multiple sclerosis.

This clonotype has ten or more counts. The rearrangement uses TRBV6-4 and TRBJ2-7; TRBD1 matches 9 bases. CDR1 MRHNA and CDR2 SNTAGT come from the germline V gene. The J segment lost 4 bases and the V segment lost 5 bases, leaving 9 bases of the junction unmatched. CDR3 size: 15 residues. This CDR3 is CASSRQGEKMYEQYF. DNA of the CDR3: TGTGCCAGCAGTAGACAGGGGGAGAAGATGTACGAGCAGTACTTC.

The chain uses TRBV10-3 and TRBJ2-3, with D perhaps matching TRBD2 (6 bases). This CDR3 spans 14 amino acids. Germline lookup yields CDR1 ENHRY and CDR2 SYGVKD. The V end lost 6 bases, the J end lost 7 bases, and 17 bases lay between the germline ends. The CDR3 sequence is CAISQPSVAHTQYF. CDR3 nucleotides: TGTGCCATCAGCCAACCTAGCGTCGCACATACGCAGTATTTT.

The chain recombines TRBV5-6 with TRBJ1-2; no firm D call. Germline lookup yields CDR1 SGHDT and CDR2 YYEEEE. Trimming took off 4 bases at V and 4 bases at J, with 11 bases between the two ends. The CDR3 covers 13 residues. CDR3 nucleotide sequence: TGTGCCAGCAGCCCCTGGCCCGCCTATGGCTACACCTTC. As protein: CASSPWPAYGYTF.

The sample holds many counts of this clonotype. J is TRBJ2-1 and V is TRBV10-1, with 7 bases matching TRBD1. V was clipped by 6 bases and J by 8 bases; unmatched bases: 7. The CDR3 runs to 13 residues. The germline V gene encodes CDR1 WNHNN and CDR2 SYGVQD (reference sequence). The CDR3 reads CASRRQGSYEQFF. The CDR3 DNA reads TGCGCCAGCAGAAGACAGGGATCGTATGAGCAGTTCTTC.

The CDR3 sequence is CASNVGGGVEDTQYF. The CDR3 coding sequence is TGCGCCAGCAACGTAGGTGGGGGGGTCGAAGATACGCAGTATTTT. The chain is built from TRBV5-1 and TRBJ2-3, with 7 bases aligning to TRBD2. V shed 6 bases, J shed 5 bases, and the junction held 12 bases outside the gene matches. This CDR3 is built from 15 residues. The germline V gene encodes CDR1 SGHRS and CDR2 YFSETQ.

In the case of this clonotype: The junction shows a germline mismatch at one end, possibly a read error. The V call is TRBV20-1, the J call TRBJ2-4; 14 nucleotides agree with TRBD2. The CDR3 contains 17 residues. From germline, CDR1 is DFQATT and CDR2 SNEGSKA (reference sequence). The chain's CDR3 is CSAKGLAGGLAENIQYF. Written as DNA, the CDR3 is TGCAGTGCTAAAGGACTAGCGGGGGGTCTAGCCGAAAACATTCAGTACTTC.

This clonotype was observed a handful of times. The chain joins TRBV12-3 or TRBV12-4 to TRBJ2-4; D might be TRBD1 (7 bases). This CDR3 is 20 amino acids long. Trimming cost V 2 bases and J 0 bases, with 23 bases left between them. Here the CDR3 reads CASSLRGRGVLRQAKNIQYF. The CDR3 DNA follows: TGTGCCAGCAGTTTACGGGGCAGGGGGGTATTGAGACAAGCCAAAAACATTCAGTACTTC.

V usage is TRBV7-8 and J usage is TRBJ2-3; maybe TRBD1 (5 bases). From germline, CDR1 is SGHVS and CDR2 FQNEAQ. The CDR3 runs 16 residues. V dropped 5 bases and J dropped 0 bases, with 15 bases sitting between them. CDR3 residues: CASSQRQPSSTDTQYF. The CDR3 nucleotides are TGTGCCAGCAGCCAAAGACAGCCCTCTAGCACAGATACGCAGTATTTT.

This clonotype occurred a few times. The chain has TRBV7-9 and TRBJ2-3; D unresolved. The germline CDR1 and CDR2 sequences are SEHNR and FQNEAQ (reference sequence). CDR3 length: 12 amino acids. Trimming removed 5 bases at V and 3 bases at J, with 6 bases between. In DNA form, the CDR3 reads TGTGCCAGCAGCACCGTGACAGATACGCAGTATTTT. Translating it yields CASSTVTDTQYF.

This chain links TRBV6-5 with TRBJ2-7; 7 bases agree with TRBD1. Losses at the gene ends were 2 bases for V and 10 bases for J; bases not matched to a gene: 17. The germline gives CDR1 MNHEY, CDR2 SVGAGI. The CDR3 length is 16 residues. The CDR3 DNA is TGTGCCAGCAGTTACCGGACCGGACAGGCACAAGGGGCCCAGTACTTC. Encoded protein: CASSYRTGQAQGAQYF.

The chain joins TRBV3-1 to TRBJ1-5; D is perhaps TRBD1 (5 bases). From germline, CDR1 is LGHDT and CDR2 YNNKEL (reference sequence). This CDR3 region has 13 residues. V lost 4 bases and J lost 7, with 11 bases in between. In DNA form, the CDR3 reads TGTGCCAGCAGCCCGGGGGGAGAACAGCCCCAGCATTTT. Translated: CASSPGGEQPQHF.

In this sample, this clonotype turned up a few times. V is TRBV5-5 and J is TRBJ1-4; D perhaps matches TRBD1 (5 bases). From germline, CDR1 is SGHKS and CDR2 YYEKEE (reference sequence). Trimming removed 0 bases at V and 0 bases at J, with 18 bases between. The CDR3 runs 19 residues. The DNA for the CDR3 is TGTGCCAGCAGCTTGGTTGGCAGGGTGAACTCCGCAACTAATGAAAAACTGTTTTTT. Translated: CASSLVGRVNSATNEKLFF.

The chain has TRBV20-1 and TRBJ1-1; D unclear. V dropped 5 bases and J dropped 10 bases, with 17 bases sitting between them. The germline V gene encodes CDR1 DFQATT and CDR2 SNEGSKA (reference sequence). The CDR3 is 12 amino acids. CDR3 nucleotide sequence: TGCAGTGCTTCCCGAGTGGGTGTGCGAGCTTTCTTT. It yields the protein CSASRVGVRAFF.

In this sample, this clonotype turned up a few times. This may arise from a read error, as a much more abundant clone is one base away. The V gene is TRBV7-2, the J gene TRBJ1-5, with TRBD1 as a possible D gene (6 bases). CDR3 length: 13 amino acids. Looked up from germline, CDR1 is SGHTA and CDR2 is FQGNSA. The CDR3 region is CASSVRGNRPQHF. CDR3 nucleotides: TGTGCCAGCAGCGTCAGGGGTAATCGGCCCCAGCATTTT. Full variable domain (remainder filled in from reference TRBV7-2 and TRBJ1-5): GAGVSQSPSNKVTEKGKDVELRCDPISGHTALYWYRQSLGQGLEFLIYFQGNSAPDKSGLPSDRFSAERTGGSVSTLTIQRTQQEDSAVYLCASSVRGNRPQHFGDGTRLSIL.

CDR3 sequence reads: CAISKPSTGAPSYNEQFF. The CDR3 coding sequence is TGTGCCATCAGTAAGCCTTCGACAGGGGCACCCTCCTACAATGAGCAGTTCTTC. This sequence joins TRBV10-3 and TRBJ2-1; 8 positions agree with TRBD1. The CDR3 has 18 residues. CDR1 is ENHRY, CDR2 SYGVKD, per germline. Losses at the gene ends were 5 bases for V and 0 bases for J; bases not matched to a gene: 12.

In regard to this clonotype: The junction and the germline gene differ at one end; a read error may be behind it. J is TRBJ2-5 and V is TRBV12-3 or TRBV12-4, with 11 bases that match TRBD1. The J call may be wrong; the DNA end is better matched by TRBJ2-7. The CDR3 totals 14 residues. CDR3 nucleotide sequence: TGTGCCGGCAGTATCGGACAGGGGGCGGGCGAGCAGTACTTC. Its translation is CAGSIGQGAGEQYF.

This clonotype was observed a few times. A much larger clone is a single base away; this may be a read error. V usage is TRBV3-1 and J usage is TRBJ2-5; D remains ambiguous. The germline V gene encodes CDR1 LGHDT and CDR2 YNNKEL (reference sequence). V gave up 0 bases and J gave up 5 bases, with 4 bases separating them. This CDR3 region has 12 residues. DNA of the CDR3: TGTGCCAGCAGCCAAGATACGGAGACCCAGTACTTC. This sequence encodes CASSQDTETQYF.

As DNA, the CDR3 is TGTGCCAGCAGTTATGCGGGGGGGGAGTACTTC. The encoded protein is CASSYAGGEYF. The chain links TRBV11-2 to TRBJ2-5, with 9 bases matching TRBD2. V gave up 6 bases and J gave up 12 bases; unmatched junction bases: 5. Germline-derived CDR1 and CDR2 are SGHAT and FQNNGV. This CDR3 comprises 11 residues.

This clonotype has a handful of counts. The chain is built from TRBV10-3 and TRBJ1-2; TRBD1 is a possible D gene (5 bases). Per germline, CDR1 ENHRY and CDR2 SYGVKD. The CDR3 runs to 14 residues. V was clipped by 6 bases and J by 2 bases, with 13 bases between them. CDR3 amino acids: CAISDPKGNYGYTF. CDR3 DNA sequence: TGTGCCATCAGCGACCCGAAGGGGAACTATGGCTACACCTTC.

V gene TRBV7-9 combines with J gene TRBJ2-3; D is ambiguous. This CDR3 has 14 amino acids. Trimming took off 5 bases at V and 2 bases at J, with 11 bases between the two ends. CDR1 is SEHNR, CDR2 FQNEAQ, per germline (reference sequence). This chain's CDR3 is CASSPVTSTDTQYF. In DNA form, the CDR3 reads TGTGCCAGCAGCCCGGTGACATCCACAGATACGCAGTATTTT.

In this sample, this clonotype turned up a few times. The rearrangement links TRBV9 to TRBJ2-5; 9 nucleotides align to TRBD1. Looked up from germline, CDR1 is SGDLS and CDR2 is YYNGEE. J was trimmed by 0 bases and V by 4 bases; bases with no gene match: 4. The CDR3 extends over 15 amino acids. The CDR3 region has the DNA TGTGCCAGCAGCCAGGGACAGGGAAACCAAGAGACCCAGTACTTC. It specifies CASSQGQGNQETQYF.

This rearrangement joins TRBV7-2 to TRBJ2-3; 11 bases map to TRBD2. This CDR3 region has 17 residues. Trimming at V came to 3 bases and at J to 3 bases, leaving 8 bases not matched to a gene. The germline gives CDR1 SGHTA, CDR2 FQGNSA. The CDR3 DNA reads TGTGCCAGCAGCTTTCTAGCGGGGGGTTGGAGTACAGATACGCAGTATTTT. This translates into CASSFLAGGWSTDTQYF.

This clonotype has only one observation. V gene TRBV5-1 combines with J gene TRBJ2-3, with 12 bases fitting TRBD2. In germline, CDR1 is SGHRS, CDR2 YFSETQ. This CDR3 is 19 amino acids long. Trimming took 4 bases from V and 2 from J; bases not matched to a gene: 14. CDR3 in amino acids: CASSPTSGGTTPTTDTQYF. The CDR3 DNA sequence: TGCGCCAGCAGCCCAACTAGCGGGGGGACTACACCAACCACAGATACGCAGTATTTT.

The chain joins TRBV20-1 to TRBJ1-5, with 8 bases lining up with TRBD1. J was trimmed by 8 bases and V by 0 bases; bases with no gene match: 6. The CDR3 has 14 residues. Germline values: CDR1 DFQATT, CDR2 SNEGSKA (reference sequence). CDR3 residues: CSARDPDREEPQHF. In DNA form, the CDR3 reads TGCAGTGCTAGAGATCCGGACAGGGAGGAGCCCCAGCATTTT.

The chain recombines TRBV4-2 with TRBJ1-2; no clear D. The CDR3 has 15 residues. The germline V gene has CDR1 LGHNA and CDR2 YNFKEQ. V was shortened by 0 bases and J by 5 bases, with 13 bases between the two germline ends. CDR3 residues: CASSQDTSFGYGYTF. The CDR3 DNA reads TGTGCCAGCAGCCAAGATACGAGTTTTGGGTATGGCTACACCTTC.

V and J are TRBV20-1 and TRBJ1-5; D unclear. V lost 3 bases and J lost 10, with 19 bases in between. CDR1 DFQATT and CDR2 SNEGSKA come from the germline V gene (reference sequence). CDR3 length: 14 residues. The CDR3 here is CSASAQASEYPQHF. CDR3 coding DNA: TGCAGTGCTAGCGCCCAGGCCTCGGAGTACCCCCAGCATTTT.

The chain employs TRBV29-1 and TRBJ1-1; unclear D gene. Germline V lookup: CDR1 SQVTM, CDR2 ANQGSEA. This CDR3 spans 13 amino acids. Trimming took 3 bases from V and 4 from J, leaving 12 bases between them. The CDR3 reads CSVETGRGTEAFF. CDR3 DNA sequence: TGCAGCGTTGAGACGGGGAGAGGCACTGAAGCTTTCTTT.